This TCR beta chain was found in a study of molecular identifiers for immune sequencing clone quantification. Regarding the study as a whole: Clones exceeding 20 RNA copies carried over 97% of effector molecules but under 1% of naive-cell molecules.

Looked up from germline, CDR1 is LNHDA and CDR2 is SQIVND (reference sequence). This CDR3 contains 14 residues. Trimming shortened V by 3 bases and J by 0 bases, and 6 bases separated the two germline ends. This clonotype was found many times. What it binds is unknown. TCRdb independently ran MiXCR on the PCR reads; one entry per CDR3 protein. The sample yields fewer than 350,000 distinct CDR3 sequences, 20% to 25% seen once. The sequence was collected from a human donor in good health. Some libraries in this study had Jurkat cell RNA spiked in. The sequenced material came from naive CD8+ T cells from blood, with Jurkat cell RNA spiked in. Subset described: FACS-sorted CD8+CD4-CCR7+CD45RA+ naive T cells. J is TRBJ1-5 and V is TRBV19; D ambiguous. CDR3 sequence: CASSIGNSNQPQHF. CDR3 DNA: TGTGCCAGTAGTATCGGGAATAGCAATCAGCCCCAGCATTTT.